These 6 T cell receptor beta chains were all obtained from the same sample, sequenced in a study of CXCR3-negative and CXCR3-positive naive CD8 T cells. Study-level points and caveats: TRB CDR3s of CXCR3-positive naive cells were more hydrophobic than those of CXCR3-negative naive cells.

These receptors have no known antigen. The TRB libraries of cDNA were built by UMI-labeled 5' RACE. TCRdb reprocessed the 5' RACE reads and stores each CDR3 protein as one record, lacking DNA. The sample includes 100,000 to 150,000 distinct CDR3 sequences. Material: naive CXCR3+ CD8+ T cells from blood. Subset defined: CD45RO-CCR7+CD27+CD95- naive CD8+ T cells expressing CXCR3 (TNR3+). The receptors shown here come from a human donor in good health. Some clones in this sample may be carry-over from other donors' samples.

V gene TRBV5-5 combines with J gene TRBJ1-4. Looked up from germline, CDR1 is SGHKS and CDR2 is YYEKEE (reference sequence). The CDR3 is made up of 17 amino acids. CDR3 region: CASSFNIFATENEKLFF.

This chain joins TRBV29-1 and TRBJ2-2; no DNA is available, so the TRBD1 call from TCRdb remains unchecked. The germline gives CDR1 SQVTM, CDR2 ANQGSEA. There are 14 residues in the CDR3. CDR3 region: CSVSPGQGTGELFF.

The rearrangement joins TRBV7-8 to TRBJ1-5; TCRdb calls TRBD1, which cannot be checked without DNA. The CDR3 covers 15 residues. Looked up from germline, CDR1 is SGHVS and CDR2 is FQNEAQ. CDR3 sequence reads: CASSPTGGPARPQHF.

This chain links TRBV7-2 with TRBJ1-3; no DNA is available, so the TRBD1 call from TCRdb remains unchecked. The CDR3 has 16 residues. Germline CDR1 is SGHTA and CDR2 is FQGNSA. The CDR3 loop is CASSLSWGPGENTIYF.

The chain carries TRBV10-3 and TRBJ2-7; with no DNA, the TCRdb D assignment of TRBD2 cannot be verified. Germline CDR1 and CDR2: ENHRY and SYGVKD. CDR3 size: 12 residues. This CDR3 is CATEETDGEQYF.

The V gene is TRBV10-1, the J gene TRBJ2-7; TCRdb proposes TRBD2, but this gene call is untestable without DNA. Per germline, CDR1 WNHNN and CDR2 SYGVQD (reference sequence). The CDR3 sequence is 14 residues long. CDR3 protein: CASSPTSGTNEQYF.